A selection of T cell receptor beta chains follows, all from one sample in a study of OX40 agonist ivuxolimab in advanced cancers. The data were produced by immunoSEQ multiplex PCR, yet TCRdb's version contains in-frame clones alone and is incomplete. Counted here are tens of thousands of clones, 75% to 90% occurring once; the ten biggest clones make up 5.5% to 6.5%. This material consisted of CD4+ or CD8+ T cells sorted from blood, taken in a trial of the OX40 agonist ivuxolimab. The receptors originated from an adult with an advanced solid tumor such as melanoma, head and neck, liver or kidney cancer. Each CDR3 is given without its conserved first and last residue. D genes are given only for firm matches.

V gene,J gene,D gene,CDR3 protein
TRBV7-6,TRBJ2-5,TRBD1,ASSLSGQGRETQY
TRBV19,TRBJ1-6,TRBD1,ASSIDRGNSPLH
TRBV30,TRBJ1-1,TRBD1,ALDRGNTEAF
TRBV7-9,TRBJ2-5,NA,ASRPPGAETQY
TRBV2,TRBJ2-2,NA,ASRSGAGGELF
TRBV18,TRBJ2-3,TRBD2,ASSPGTTRKDTQY
TRBV2,TRBJ2-1,NA,ASSSRDGNEQF
TRBV28,TRBJ2-7,TRBD2,ASSLGLAANYEQY
TRBV6-5,TRBJ1-1,NA,ASSAMTAYTEAF
TRBV5-4,TRBJ1-4,NA,ASSLSGDEKLF
TRBV4-3,TRBJ2-2,TRBD2,ASSQYGGYTGELF
TRBV7-9,TRBJ2-3,NA,ASSLTLRGTDTQY
TRBV4-2,TRBJ2-1,TRBD2,ASSQAYRVSGANEQF
TRBV7-9,TRBJ2-2,NA,ASSLPGQSTGELF
TRBV19,TRBJ2-7,TRBD2,ASTTSGSAYEQY
TRBV7-6,TRBJ2-2,NA,ASSGPDGNTGELF
TRBV19,TRBJ1-1,NA,ASSNPGDEAF
TRBV19,TRBJ1-1,NA,AAKVRGSTEAF
TRBV7-9,TRBJ2-7,TRBD1,ASSTSTDRGNSYEQY
TRBV29-1,TRBJ2-7,TRBD2,SVGWVAGGRAYEQY
TRBV11-3,TRBJ2-1,NA,ASSLRHIRGNEQF
TRBV19,TRBJ2-1,NA,ASSMGEQF
TRBV29-1,TRBJ2-1,NA,SVEGVSYNEQF
TRBV21-1,TRBJ2-3,NA,ASSKPASLSTDTQY
TRBV4-3,TRBJ1-1,TRBD1,ASSPGQGAKPNTEAF
TRBV7-8,TRBJ1-5,NA,ASSPTGANQPQH
TRBV19,TRBJ2-2,TRBD2,ASSITGLAEINTGELF
TRBV6-6,TRBJ2-7,TRBD2,ASSYPTSGREEQY
TRBV28,TRBJ2-7,NA,ASSFRGLSSYEQY
TRBV27,TRBJ1-1,TRBD1,ASSSRDRPHGEAF
TRBV2,TRBJ2-7,TRBD2,ASSDPGLAREQY
TRBV5-4,TRBJ1-2,NA,ASSLEDGYT
TRBV2,TRBJ1-4,NA,ASSEGLGGANEKLF
TRBV5-1,TRBJ2-3,NA,ASSATSPDTQY
TRBV7-9,TRBJ2-4,NA,ASIRLGWAKNIQY
TRBV27,TRBJ2-3,TRBD2,ASSFQLAWTDTQY
TRBV4-3,TRBJ1-1,NA,ASSQVKNTEAF
TRBV2,TRBJ2-2,NA,ASSDLETDNTGELF
TRBV27,TRBJ2-7,NA,ASGGVGYEQY
TRBV28,TRBJ2-5,NA,ASSSIPSGSYQETQY
TRBV6-5,TRBJ1-5,NA,ASSQAGNQPQH
TRBV15,TRBJ2-3,NA,ATSSRDKYTDTQY
TRBV27,TRBJ1-5,TRBD1,ASSLWEGAQPQH
TRBV13,TRBJ2-1,TRBD1,ASSLAGQGSHEQF
TRBV29-1,TRBJ2-7,NA,SVKTGNSYEQY
TRBV9,TRBJ2-1,TRBD2,ASSVEITSGRADEQF
TRBV28,TRBJ2-1,TRBD1,ASRPRDRGAKF
TRBV7-9,TRBJ2-2,NA,ASSSRTGELF
TRBV5-5,TRBJ2-3,TRBD2,ASETSGVTDTQY
TRBV4-3,TRBJ2-1,NA,ASSQDPGMSYNEQF
TRBV19,TRBJ1-6,NA,ASSIGTGSPLH
TRBV5-6,TRBJ2-5,TRBD2,ASSFGLAGEETQY
TRBV27,TRBJ2-3,NA,ASSFVAGTDTQY
TRBV7-8,TRBJ1-5,NA,ASSLRPGHGVRTQH
TRBV11-3,TRBJ2-2,TRBD1,ASSFLPGQAMDGELF
TRBV21-1,TRBJ2-7,NA,ASSRPGGRGIDEQY
TRBV13,TRBJ2-1,NA,ASSSNNEQF
TRBV10-3,TRBJ1-1,NA,AISDIQSRSGTEAF
TRBV5-1,TRBJ2-1,NA,ASSSEVDGNEQF
TRBV7-9,TRBJ2-1,TRBD1,ASSFGTGHNEQF